The 18 T cell receptor beta chains below all came from one sample that was sequenced in a study of shared clonotypes between healthy human individuals. Positive CCR7 selection of CD45RO-negative cells yielded the naive CD8 cells, and terminally differentiated effector memory CD45RA+ cells were excluded. Libraries were prepared by immunoSEQ multiplex PCR; TCRdb keeps only in-frame clonotypes and omits some of them. Of about 820,000 clones in the sample, almost 95% were seen once. Sequenced material: naive CD8+ T cells sorted from blood. Receptor source: a man aged 30 to 45 in good health.

The rearrangement uses TRBV10-2 and TRBJ2-6; D unclear. Trimming removed 1 base at V and 3 bases at J, with 4 bases between. Germline V CDR1 and CDR2: WSHSY, SAAADI. The CDR3 consists of 14 residues. CDR3 sequence: CASSELGGANVLTF. CDR3 nucleotides: TGCGCCAGCAGTGAGTTGGGTGGGGCCAACGTCCTGACTTTC.

DNA for the CDR3: TGTGCCAGCAGCTTGACGGGGACACCAGTGTCTAGCACAGATACGCAGTATTTT. Translating it yields CASSLTGTPVSSTDTQYF. The V gene is TRBV5-4, the J gene TRBJ2-3; D is possibly TRBD1 (6 bases). Germline V CDR1 and CDR2: SGHNT, YYREEE (reference sequence). Trimming pared 1 base from V and 0 bases from J, leaving 18 bases between. This CDR3 comprises 18 residues.

The chain recombines TRBV7-2 with TRBJ1-2; 8 bases map to TRBD1. This CDR3 contains 16 residues. Germline V gene data show CDR1 as SGHTA and CDR2 as FQGNSA. V trimming: 3 bases; J trimming: 4 bases; junction bases outside the gene matches: 10. This CDR3 reads CASSFFGRGLIYGYTF. In DNA, the CDR3 is TGTGCCAGCAGCTTCTTTGGCAGGGGGCTAATCTATGGCTACACCTTC.

The rearrangement uses TRBV28 and TRBJ1-5; 7 nucleotides match TRBD1. V was pared by 5 bases and J by 0 bases, with 13 bases of the junction left unmatched. The CDR3 totals 18 residues. Germline V lookup: CDR1 MDHEN, CDR2 SYDVKM. CDR3 coding DNA: TGTGCCAGCAGTCAACCCCCGACAGGGCCGAATAGCAATCAGCCCCAGCATTTT. It specifies CASSQPPTGPNSNQPQHF. Full variable domain (outside the CDR3, taken from reference TRBV28 and TRBJ1-5): DVKVTQSSRYLVKRTGEKVFLECVQDMDHENMFWYRQDPGLGLRLIYFSYDVKMKEKGDIPEGYSVSREKKERFSLILESASTNQTSMYLCASSQPPTGPNSNQPQHFGDGTRLSIL.

The genes are TRBV4-2 and TRBJ2-1; tentative D call: TRBD2 (6 bases). The germline gives CDR1 LGHNA, CDR2 YNFKEQ. The CDR3 runs to 17 residues. With 1 base removed from V and 4 bases from J, the gap between germline ends came to 17 bases. DNA for the CDR3: TGTGCCAGCAGCCAAGTCGGCTTCGGGAGTGGGTACAATGAGCAGTTCTTC. Protein product: CASSQVGFGSGYNEQFF.

This rearrangement joins TRBV27 to TRBJ2-1, with a weak D call TRBD1 (5 bases). The germline V gene has CDR1 MNHEY and CDR2 SMNVEV (reference sequence). The V end lost 2 bases, the J end lost 8 bases, and 16 bases lay between the germline ends. This CDR3 is built from 15 residues. CDR3 in amino acids: CASSLKKVRVDEQFF. The CDR3 region has the DNA TGTGCCAGCAGTTTAAAGAAAGTCAGGGTCGATGAGCAGTTCTTC.

This rearrangement joins TRBV7-9 to TRBJ2-7, with TRBD2 as a possible D gene (7 bases). CDR1 is SEHNR and CDR2 is FQNEAQ in the germline V gene (reference sequence). This CDR3 has 15 amino acids. The V end was cut by 5 bases, the J end by 3 bases, with 17 bases between. The CDR3, as DNA: TGTGCCAGCAGCCCCTGGGGGGGGCAAAACTACGAGCAGTACTTC. Its translation is CASSPWGGQNYEQYF.

V usage is TRBV7-9 and J usage is TRBJ2-1, with a tentative D call TRBD2 (5 bases). With 5 bases removed from V and 10 bases from J, the gap between germline ends came to 21 bases. The CDR3 is 15 residues long. The germline V gene encodes CDR1 SEHNR and CDR2 FQNEAQ (reference sequence). In DNA form, the CDR3 reads TGTGCCAGCAGCCCGCCGGAGGCGATGGATGGGGAGCAGTTCTTC. This encodes CASSPPEAMDGEQFF.

This clone was found once. This chain joins TRBV7-9 and TRBJ2-1; TRBD1 aligns across 7 bases. V trimming: 5 bases; J trimming: 3 bases; junction bases outside the gene matches: 7. CDR1 SEHNR and CDR2 FQNEAQ come from the germline V gene (reference sequence). The CDR3 extends over 15 amino acids. This CDR3 is CASSLSGTVYNEQFF. The CDR3 bases are TGTGCCAGCAGCCTTTCCGGGACAGTCTACAATGAGCAGTTCTTC.

In its sample, this clone was seen once. The chain has TRBV6-6 and TRBJ2-4; TRBD1 matches 8 bases. V lost 2 bases, J lost 4 bases, and 4 bases stayed unmatched. The CDR3 length is 15 residues. Looked up from germline, CDR1 is MNHNY and CDR2 is SVGAGI (reference sequence). CDR3 sequence: CASSYLRDRKNIQYF. The CDR3 nucleotides are TGTGCCAGCAGTTACCTCCGGGACAGGAAAAACATTCAGTACTTC.

A single count supports this clone. This chain uses TRBV29-1 with TRBJ1-1; D gene unclear. Germline assignment: CDR1 SQVTM and CDR2 ANQGSEA. V was trimmed by 1 base and J by 5 bases, leaving 8 bases between them. The CDR3 covers 12 residues. The CDR3 reads CSVEGFGTEAFF. The CDR3 nucleotides read TGCAGCGTTGAAGGGTTTGGGACTGAAGCTTTCTTT.

Here the CDR3 DNA reads TGTGCCAGTAGTACAAGACTAGCGGGAGTCAGCGAGCAGTACTTC. Translation gives CASSTRLAGVSEQYF. This rearrangement joins TRBV19 to TRBJ2-7, with 12 bases matching TRBD2. This CDR3 has 15 amino acids. Germline loops: CDR1 LNHDA, CDR2 SQIVND (reference sequence). Losses at the gene ends were 4 bases for V and 6 bases for J; bases not matched to a gene: 7.

The chain employs TRBV5-6 and TRBJ2-3; 7 bases agree with TRBD1. Germline CDR1 is SGHDT and CDR2 is YYEEEE. The CDR3 runs 14 residues. V was pared by 4 bases and J by 0 bases, with 2 bases of the junction left unmatched. The CDR3 spells CASSPTGSTDTQYF. In nucleotides, the CDR3 is TGTGCCAGCAGCCCGACAGGGAGCACAGATACGCAGTATTTT.

The chain uses TRBV28 and TRBJ2-3; D is uncertain. The V gene lost 6 bases and the J gene lost 4 bases, with 11 bases spanning the gap. The germline gives CDR1 MDHEN, CDR2 SYDVKM. This CDR3 is built from 13 residues. The CDR3 coding sequence is TGTGCCAGCAGCCTTTACGACGCAGATACGCAGTATTTT. It codes for CASSLYDADTQYF.

The CDR3 is CASSPIGVRSYEQYF. CDR3 sequence (DNA): TGCGCCAGCAGCCCAATCGGCGTTAGGTCCTACGAGCAGTACTTC. The chain uses TRBV4-1 and TRBJ2-7; the D is unclear. CDR3 size: 15 residues. The V and J ends lost 4 bases and 1 base respectively, with 14 bases between them. The germline CDR1 and CDR2 sequences are MGHRA and YSYEKL.

This clone was counted once. The chain uses TRBV27 and TRBJ2-1, with 10 bases lining up with TRBD2. CDR1 MNHEY and CDR2 SMNVEV come from the germline V gene (reference sequence). The CDR3 extends over 17 amino acids. The ends lost 5 bases at V and 0 bases at J; junction bases unmatched: 7. CDR3 protein: CASSTRTSGYSYNEQFF. In DNA, the CDR3 is TGTGCCAGCAGTACCCGGACTAGCGGATACTCCTACAATGAGCAGTTCTTC.

The chain joins TRBV4-1 to TRBJ1-5; TRBD1 agrees at 8 bases. Per the germline V gene, CDR1 is MGHRA and CDR2 is YSYEKL. The CDR3 runs 16 residues. V shed 1 base and J 6 bases; nucleotides not matched to a gene: 8. CDR3 nucleotides: TGCGCCAGCAGCCAAGTTGGCGGACAGGGAGGTCAGCCCCAGCATTTT. Amino acid sequence: CASSQVGGQGGQPQHF.

The chain carries TRBV5-6 and TRBJ2-7, with D unclear. From germline, CDR1 is SGHDT and CDR2 YYEEEE. The CDR3 has 16 amino acids. The V and J ends lost 0 bases and 2 bases respectively, with 15 bases between them. Here the CDR3 reads CASSLGGELVPYEQYF. The CDR3 DNA is TGTGCCAGCAGCTTGGGCGGCGAGCTAGTACCCTACGAGCAGTACTTC.